This is a list of T cell receptor beta chains from one sample in a study of Ad26.COV2.S vaccination and SARS-CoV-2 variants. Generated by immunoSEQ multiplex PCR, the TCRdb table keeps only in-frame clones and is missing some. The sample has around 400,000 clones, approximately 92% seen once. The sample was peripheral blood, taken in a trial of Ad26.COV2.S vaccine versus placebo. The receptors originated from a person between 18 and 59 years old who received the Ad26.COV2.S COVID-19 vaccine or a placebo. CDR3s include the opening cysteine and the closing phenylalanine or tryptophan. The order of the fields is J gene, V gene, D gene, clone size, CDR3 DNA, CDR3 protein. D genes are given only for firm matches. Clone sizes are given selectively: once, few, many, or a class where the clone is expanded.

J: TRBJ2-5; V: TRBV28; D: .; size: .; DNA: TGTGCCAGCAGTTTATTGTCGGCTAACAAAGAGACCCAGTACTTC; CDR3: CASSLLSANKETQYF
J: TRBJ1-5; V: TRBV6-2/TRBV6-3; D: .; size: .; DNA: TGTGCCAGCAGTTATGCCGGAGGGAACCGGGGCAATCAGCCCCAGCATTTT; CDR3: CASSYAGGNRGNQPQHF
J: TRBJ2-1; V: TRBV11-3; D: TRBD1; size: .; DNA: TGTGCCAGCAGCCCCCGGGACAGATACAATGAGCAGTTCTTC; CDR3: CASSPRDRYNEQFF
J: TRBJ2-5; V: TRBV19; D: TRBD2; size: .; DNA: TGTGCCAGTAGTATTCTGGCGGGAGGAAGAGAGACCCAGTACTTC; CDR3: CASSILAGGRETQYF
J: TRBJ2-1; V: TRBV3-1/TRBV3-2; D: .; size: .; DNA: TGTGCCAGCAGCCGGACATTTTTTGAGCAGTTCTTC; CDR3: CASSRTFFEQFF
J: TRBJ2-7; V: TRBV5-6; D: .; size: .; DNA: TGTGCCAGCAGCTTGGCCGACGAGCAGTACTTC; CDR3: CASSLADEQYF
J: TRBJ2-4; V: TRBV7-2; D: TRBD1; size: .; DNA: TGTGCCAGCAGCCCGCGGGACAGGGGTCGGGGGATAGCCAAAAACATTCAGTACTTC; CDR3: CASSPRDRGRGIAKNIQYF
J: TRBJ2-7; V: TRBV10-1; D: TRBD1; size: .; DNA: TGCGCCAGCAGCGCTCGGACAGGGGGGAACTACGAGCAGTACTTC; CDR3: CASSARTGGNYEQYF
J: TRBJ1-2; V: TRBV4-3; D: .; size: .; DNA: TGCGCCAGCAGCCATGGCACAGGGTTATATGGCTACACCTTC; CDR3: CASSHGTGLYGYTF
J: TRBJ2-7; V: TRBV11-2; D: TRBD2; size: .; DNA: TGTGCCACGGGAGGCGGGGCGGCGGAGCAGTACTTC; CDR3: CATGGGAAEQYF
J: TRBJ1-3; V: TRBV4-1; D: .; size: .; DNA: TGCGCCAGCAGCCAAGTTGTGTCCTATGGAAACACCATATATTTT; CDR3: CASSQVVSYGNTIYF
J: TRBJ2-3; V: TRBV3-1/TRBV3-2; D: TRBD1; size: .; DNA: TGTGCCAGCAGAGACAGGGCTGTAGATACGCAGTATTTT; CDR3: CASRDRAVDTQYF
J: TRBJ2-3; V: TRBV27; D: TRBD1; size: .; DNA: TGTGCCAGCAGTTCGGGACAGGGCACAGATACGCAGTATTTT; CDR3: CASSSGQGTDTQYF
J: TRBJ1-1; V: TRBV12-3/TRBV12-4; D: .; size: .; DNA: TGTGCCAGCAGTTTTGGGCGTAGCTTGGAAGCTTTCTTT; CDR3: CASSFGRSLEAFF
J: TRBJ2-3; V: TRBV10-2; D: TRBD2; size: .; DNA: TGCGCCAGCAGTGGGTTGAGGACTAGCGGGAGCATCCCAGATACGCAGTATTTT; CDR3: CASSGLRTSGSIPDTQYF
J: TRBJ1-1; V: TRBV28; D: .; size: .; DNA: TGTGCCAGCAGAAAGCGGGGACTTAACACTGAAGCTTTCTTT; CDR3: CASRKRGLNTEAFF
J: TRBJ1-1; V: TRBV19; D: .; size: .; DNA: TGTGCCAGTAGTACGCTTGGGGGGGCGAACACTGAAGCTTTCTTT; CDR3: CASSTLGGANTEAFF
J: TRBJ1-4; V: TRBV5-6; D: TRBD1; size: .; DNA: TGTGCCAGCAGCTTGCGGGGACAGGGTAATGAAAAACTGTTTTTT; CDR3: CASSLRGQGNEKLFF
J: TRBJ2-5; V: TRBV9; D: .; size: .; DNA: TGTGCCAGCAGCGTAGCCGGAGTCCAAGAGACCCAGTACTTC; CDR3: CASSVAGVQETQYF
J: TRBJ2-3; V: TRBV5-1; D: TRBD2; size: .; DNA: TGCGCCAGCAGCCTAGGACTAGCGGGACCCACAGATACGCAGTATTTT; CDR3: CASSLGLAGPTDTQYF
J: TRBJ2-7; V: TRBV4-2; D: TRBD2; size: .; DNA: TGTGCCAGCAGCCAAGAGGGACTAGCGGGAGGGAGGGCCTACGAGCAGTACTTC; CDR3: CASSQEGLAGGRAYEQYF
J: TRBJ1-1; V: TRBV28; D: .; size: .; DNA: TGTGCCAGCAGCCTCGTGTGGGGGGCTTTCTTT; CDR3: CASSLVWGAFF
J: TRBJ2-7; V: TRBV18; D: .; size: .; DNA: TGTGCCAGCTCACCGGGCGCGGGACCATACGAGCAGTACTTC; CDR3: CASSPGAGPYEQYF
J: TRBJ2-1; V: TRBV29-1; D: TRBD2; size: .; DNA: TGCAGCGTTGATCCTAGCGGGAACAATGAGCAGTTCTTC; CDR3: CSVDPSGNNEQFF
J: TRBJ2-7; V: TRBV5-1; D: TRBD1; size: .; DNA: TGCGCCAGCAGCCCGGACAGGGCCCACTACGAGCAGTACTTC; CDR3: CASSPDRAHYEQYF
J: TRBJ2-7; V: TRBV29-1; D: .; size: .; DNA: TGCAGCGTCCTTACCGGCCCGGGCGACGAGCAGTACTTC; CDR3: CSVLTGPGDEQYF
J: TRBJ2-1; V: TRBV2; D: TRBD1; size: .; DNA: TGTGCCAGCCTCCGGGACAGGGGAATGGATGAGCAGTTCTTC; CDR3: CASLRDRGMDEQFF
J: TRBJ2-5; V: TRBV7-2; D: .; size: once; DNA: TGTGCCAGCAGCTTAGCCTTTGGGGGTCTGAAGACCCAGTACTTC; CDR3: CASSLAFGGLKTQYF
J: TRBJ1-2; V: TRBV5-1; D: TRBD1; size: .; DNA: TGCGCCAGCAGCGCCGGACAGGGCGGCTATGGCTACACCTTC; CDR3: CASSAGQGGYGYTF
J: TRBJ2-7; V: TRBV28; D: TRBD2; size: .; DNA: TGTGCCAGCAGAAGCGGGGGTGCTACCTACGAGCAGTACTTC; CDR3: CASRSGGATYEQYF
J: TRBJ1-1; V: TRBV2; D: .; size: .; DNA: TGTGCCAGCCGAGTAGGGGGTTGGAACACTGAAGCTTTCTTT; CDR3: CASRVGGWNTEAFF
J: TRBJ1-5; V: TRBV6-5; D: TRBD1; size: .; DNA: TGTGCCAGCAGGTGGGACAGGGGGCATCAGCCCCAGCATTTT; CDR3: CASRWDRGHQPQHF
J: TRBJ1-2; V: TRBV24-1; D: .; size: .; DNA: TGTGCCACCAGTGACGCCCAGTTGGGGAGAGGCCTATATGGCTACACCTTC; CDR3: CATSDAQLGRGLYGYTF
J: TRBJ1-1; V: TRBV6-2/TRBV6-3; D: TRBD1; size: once; DNA: TGTGCCAGCAGTCACCGGGACAGGGTTTTGGGCACTGAAGCTTTCTTT; CDR3: CASSHRDRVLGTEAFF
J: TRBJ2-1; V: TRBV18; D: TRBD1; size: once; DNA: TGTGCCAGCTCACTAAGGACAGGATTAACCTACAATGAGCAGTTCTTC; CDR3: CASSLRTGLTYNEQFF
J: TRBJ1-3; V: TRBV18; D: TRBD1; size: .; DNA: TGTGCCAGCTCACCGACAGGGACTTTCGGAAACACCATATATTTT; CDR3: CASSPTGTFGNTIYF
J: TRBJ1-4; V: TRBV19; D: TRBD1; size: .; DNA: TGTGCCAGTAGTATTCACAAGGGGACAGGGGATGAAAAACTGTTTTTT; CDR3: CASSIHKGTGDEKLFF
J: TRBJ1-2; V: TRBV3-1/TRBV3-2; D: TRBD1; size: once; DNA: TGTGCCAGCAGCCAAGGACAGGGGGGACCATATGGCTACACCTTC; CDR3: CASSQGQGGPYGYTF
J: TRBJ2-7; V: TRBV30; D: .; size: .; DNA: TGTGCCTGGAGTGCAGGGGCCTACGAGCAGTACTTC; CDR3: CAWSAGAYEQYF
J: TRBJ2-1; V: TRBV5-1; D: TRBD2; size: .; DNA: TGCGCCAGCAGCCCACGACTAGCGGGGCTCAATGAGCAGTTCTTC; CDR3: CASSPRLAGLNEQFF
J: TRBJ2-7; V: TRBV14; D: TRBD2; size: .; DNA: TGTGCCAGCAGCCGACAAGGAGTTAGCGGGAGTTCGAAAACCTACGAGCAGTACTTC; CDR3: CASSRQGVSGSSKTYEQYF
J: TRBJ1-6; V: TRBV29-1; D: .; size: .; DNA: TGCAGCGTTGCGGACGGCGTTGGTTCACCCCTCCACTTT; CDR3: CSVADGVGSPLHF
J: TRBJ1-5; V: TRBV18; D: TRBD1; size: once; DNA: TGTGCCAGCTCACCAGGCGCAGGGGGGATTAGCAATCAGCCCCAGCATTTT; CDR3: CASSPGAGGISNQPQHF
J: TRBJ2-7; V: TRBV5-4; D: .; size: .; DNA: TGTGCCAGCAGCTTGTCTCACAGAGAAAGCTCCTACGAGCAGTACTTC; CDR3: CASSLSHRESSYEQYF
J: TRBJ2-1; V: TRBV10-3; D: TRBD1; size: .; DNA: TGTGCCATCAGCCCGAAGAGGGGACAGGGGGCCGATGAGCAGTTCTTC; CDR3: CAISPKRGQGADEQFF
J: TRBJ1-6; V: TRBV19; D: .; size: .; DNA: TGTGCCAGTAGTATTTTGGGGAATTCACCCCTCCACTTT; CDR3: CASSILGNSPLHF
J: TRBJ2-1; V: TRBV7-9; D: .; size: .; DNA: TGTGCCAGCAGCTTAAACTCAGTCTCCTACAATGAGCAGTTCTTC; CDR3: CASSLNSVSYNEQFF